The source of this T cell receptor beta chain is a study of radiation and T cells in renal cell carcinoma. As to time point: blood 2 weeks post-SBRT. Treatment indicated: 15 Gy SBRT to primary tumor, nephrectomy 4 weeks later. Blood was sampled at baseline, 2 weeks and 4 weeks after SBRT. The tumor was a clear cell renal cell carcinoma. With regard to this clone: The target antigen is unknown.

Findings of the study overall: Pretreatment tumor biopsies were lacking, so baseline clonotypes are unknown.

Sequenced by immunoSEQ multiplex PCR; TCRdb stores in-frame clones only, minus some. The data contain some 75,000 clones, over 80% of them singletons. CDR1 and CDR2 from the germline V gene are SQVTM and ANQGSEA. The germline V and J ends were trimmed by 2 bases and 8 bases, with 12 bases remaining between them. CDR3 size: 13 residues. The clonotype comes from a man aged 55 to 70 with renal cell carcinoma. The sequenced sample was blood, obtained from a patient whose treatment included radiotherapy and nephrectomy. The chain has TRBV29-1 and TRBJ2-2; the D gene is possibly TRBD2 (5 bases). The CDR3 here is CSVELRVPGELFF. The CDR3 DNA reads as TGCAGCGTTGAATTGAGGGTCCCTGGGGAGCTGTTTTTT.